These 9 T cell receptor beta chains share one sample of origin, sequenced in a study of CD8 T cells in Susac syndrome. With random hexamers, roughly 0.5 to 1 ug RNA was reverse transcribed. TCRdb re-derived calls from the immunoSEQ multiplex PCR reads in MiXCR, one entry per CDR3 protein. The sample shows about 130,000 distinct CDR3 sequences, more than 90% of them seen only once. Source material: CD4+ T cells from PBMCs. These receptors were taken from a human donor in good health.

CDR3 coding DNA: TGCAGCGTTGAAGTCAGGGTGGACACTGAAGCTTTCTTT. This codes for CSVEVRVDTEAFF. The chain has TRBV29-1 and TRBJ1-1, with D maybe TRBD1 (5 bases). The CDR3 sequence is 13 residues long. V was cut by 1 base and J by 3 bases, with 9 bases left in between. The V gene's germline CDR1 is SQVTM and CDR2 ANQGSEA.

V is TRBV18 and J is TRBJ1-4, with D maybe TRBD1 (5 bases). V lost 4 bases to trimming and J lost 6 bases, with 9 bases between them. CDR1 and CDR2 from the germline V gene are KGHSH and LQKENI. This CDR3 comprises 13 residues. The CDR3 sequence: CASSHGTDEKLFF. CDR3 coding DNA: TGTGCCAGCTCACACGGGACGGATGAAAAACTGTTTTTT.

The chain has TRBV23-1 and TRBJ2-7; D might be TRBD1 (6 bases). TRBV23-1 is placed among ORFs of uncertain function. CDR3 size: 17 residues. V shed 1 base and J shed 3 bases, with 19 bases lying between them. As DNA, the CDR3 is TGCGCCAGCAGTCAATTGGAAGTGGACAGATCTAACTACGAGCAGTACTTC. Amino acid sequence: CASSQLEVDRSNYEQYF.

The V call is TRBV30, the J call TRBJ2-4; 8 nucleotides line up with TRBD2. The CDR3 has 17 residues. Germline CDR1 GTSNPN, CDR2 SVGIG (reference sequence). V trimming: 0 bases; J trimming: 1 base; junction bases outside the gene matches: 8. The CDR3 here is CAWSVSGARTAKNIQYF. In nucleotides, the CDR3 is TGTGCCTGGAGTGTTAGCGGGGCCCGGACCGCCAAAAACATTCAGTACTTC.

The chain is built from TRBV20-1 and TRBJ1-1, with a tentative D call TRBD1 (5 bases). There are 13 residues in the CDR3. In germline, CDR1 is DFQATT, CDR2 SNEGSKA (reference sequence). V was trimmed by 6 bases and J by 0 bases, leaving 11 bases between them. The CDR3 here is CSATRDLNTEAFF. The CDR3 DNA sequence: TGCAGTGCCACTCGGGACCTGAACACTGAAGCTTTCTTT.

The sample holds one count of this clonotype. The chain couples TRBV5-4 to TRBJ1-1; D not resolved. V was clipped by 0 bases and J by 4 bases, with 13 bases between them. The CDR3 sequence is 15 residues long. Germline V gene lookup returns CDR1 SGHNT and CDR2 YYREEE (reference sequence). For the CDR3, the DNA is TGTGCCAGCAGCTTGGATGGGTCTTACAGCACTGAAGCTTTCTTT. It yields the protein CASSLDGSYSTEAFF.

In DNA, the CDR3 is TGTGCGTCAGCAGCTCAAACCTCCTACAATGAGCAGTTCTTC. Translating it yields CASAAQTSYNEQFF. This chain joins TRBV9 and TRBJ2-1; D ambiguous. The CDR3 runs to 14 residues. Germline V gene sequence: CDR1 SGDLS, CDR2 YYNGEE.

The chain couples TRBV5-1 to TRBJ1-1; 8 positions match TRBD1. The CDR3 is 14 residues long. With V trimmed by 4 bases and J by 6 bases, 8 bases remained unmatched. CDR1 SGHRS and CDR2 YFSETQ come from the germline V gene. DNA for the CDR3: TGCGCCAGCAGCACATCACCGGGACAGGCTGAAGCTTTCTTT. This encodes CASSTSPGQAEAFF.

The rearrangement joins TRBV18 to TRBJ2-5; 7 positions match TRBD2. Germline V gene sequence: CDR1 KGHSH, CDR2 LQKENI. The CDR3 length is 14 residues. J lost 5 bases, V lost 2 bases, and 5 bases had no gene match. In nucleotides, the CDR3 is TGTGCCAGCTCACCAAGGGCGGGAGATGAGACCCAGTACTTC. This sequence encodes CASSPRAGDETQYF.